This is a list of T cell receptor beta chains from one sample in a study of blood T cell repertoires in COVID-19. Some clones are missing from TCRdb's copy, which holds only in-frame ones; the method was immunoSEQ multiplex PCR. The sample has around 250,000 clones, 82% seen once. Sequencing was done on a sample of PBMCs or T cells enriched from blood (not recorded which). The receptors derive from a middle-aged man who had recovered from COVID-19. The conserved cysteine and the conserved F or W are not part of the CDR3 here. Some rows have no size entry. The others give once, few or many, or a class for an expanded clone.

>TRBV24-1|.
ATSEPRRGSSYNEQF
>TRBV9|.
ASSVRGGGTDTQY
>TRBV2|.
ASREAGEQY
>TRBV2|.
ASSRAREGTYEQY
>TRBV12-3/TRBV12-4|.
ASSSTLIYEQY
>TRBV5-1|.
ASSSGTGLGNEQF
>TRBV9|once
ASSVRPGSEAF
>TRBV28|.
ASSYGGAGGTEAF
>TRBV5-8|.
ASSLQGPGGYGYT
>TRBV19|once
ASSIVPGRAQETQY
>TRBV7-2|.
ASSPSGTSSYNEQF
>TRBV2|.
ASRQGELNKAF
>TRBV27|.
ASRPRDTGELF
>TRBV7-6|.
ASSLEDRGHEQY
>TRBV7-6|.
ASSRGWGPKDNYGYT
>TRBV7-2|.
ASSPRGGGAYEKLF
>TRBV12-3/TRBV12-4|.
ASSFREGAEAF
>TRBV3-1/TRBV3-2|.
ASSDRIARSGNTIY
>TRBV4-2|.
ASKLAGGTGELF
>TRBV12-3/TRBV12-4|.
ASSLTTGYGYT
>TRBV28|.
ASGRQGYFGYT
>TRBV2|.
ASSRSGGSYNEQF
>TRBV7-6|.
ASSSQGNYGYT
>TRBV7-7|.
ASSRGLAGASETQY
>TRBV3-1/TRBV3-2|.
ASSQRQGSPLH
>TRBV12-3/TRBV12-4|.
ASSLNTNSPLH
>TRBV6-5|.
ASSLHLGAVYGYT
>TRBV12-3/TRBV12-4|.
ASRGANQPQH
>TRBV2|.
ASKTLGPGHNEQF
>TRBV3-1/TRBV3-2|.
ASSRQSFGAEQY
>TRBV9|few
ASSYRLAGGTDTQY
>TRBV10-3|.
AISAATGGPSQETQY
>TRBV9|.
ASSRGGQGGDEQF
>TRBV25-1|.
ASSDPRGYT
>TRBV2|.
ASVNLPGGRETQY
>TRBV2|.
ASLQEFGEQPQH
>TRBV11-2|.
ASLRSGTSYNEQF
>TRBV6-1|.
ASGGGKNQPQH
>TRBV29-1|.
SGRGQENTEAF
>TRBV7-9|.
ASSLGDRAYQETQY
>TRBV7-6|.
ASSRDRVGDSPLH
>TRBV7-6|.
ASSLTGTGGSYNSPLH
>TRBV5-4|few
ASSQAGVGYT
>TRBV5-6|.
ASSLSGGNQPQH
>TRBV7-2|.
ASSLGVDSHGYT
>TRBV7-2|.
ASSPRAGSSYNEQF
>TRBV4-3|.
ASSQDRIMNTEAF
>TRBV5-1|.
ASSLQGSGQETQY
>TRBV6-5|once
ASSSQISFGDVLT
>TRBV11-1|.
ASSLTSGGRYNEQF
>TRBV6-2/TRBV6-3|.
ASSYKLWTGETEAF
>TRBV2|.
ASIDTDTQY
>TRBV18|once
ASSLNRDRAEKLF
>TRBV19|once
ASSSPGNTIY
>TRBV5-1|once
ASSLESPGQQPQH
>TRBV5-1|.
ASSLGGTVTYEQY